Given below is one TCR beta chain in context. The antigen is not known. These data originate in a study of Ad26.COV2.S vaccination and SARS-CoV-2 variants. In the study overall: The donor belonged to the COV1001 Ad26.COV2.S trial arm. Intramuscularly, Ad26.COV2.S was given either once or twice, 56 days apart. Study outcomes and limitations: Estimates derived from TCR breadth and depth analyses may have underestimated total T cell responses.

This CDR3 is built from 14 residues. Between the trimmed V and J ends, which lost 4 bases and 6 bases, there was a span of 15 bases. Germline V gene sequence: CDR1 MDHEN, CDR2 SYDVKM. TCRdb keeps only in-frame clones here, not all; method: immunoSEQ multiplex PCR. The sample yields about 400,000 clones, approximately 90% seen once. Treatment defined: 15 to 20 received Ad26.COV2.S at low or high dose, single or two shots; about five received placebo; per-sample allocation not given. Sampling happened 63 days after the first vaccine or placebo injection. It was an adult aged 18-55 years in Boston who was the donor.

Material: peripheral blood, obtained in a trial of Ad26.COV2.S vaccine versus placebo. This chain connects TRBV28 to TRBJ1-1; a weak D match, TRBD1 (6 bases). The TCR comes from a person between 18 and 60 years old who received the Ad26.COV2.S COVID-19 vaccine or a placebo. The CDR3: CASSSLDRLAEAFF. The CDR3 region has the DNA TGTGCCAGCAGTTCCCTGGACAGACTGGCTGAAGCTTTCTTT.